This TCR beta chain was obtained from a study of shared clonotypes between healthy human individuals. Worth noting for this clone: This clone may be a read error of a much larger clone one base away.

With ten immunoSEQ deep assay plates, unsorted PBMC DNA underwent sequencing. Generated by immunoSEQ multiplex PCR, the TCRdb table keeps only in-frame clones and is missing some. The sample has 450,000 or so clones, 75% to 80% seen once. The source material was PBMCs. The sequence was obtained from a woman aged 40 to 49 in good health. Some clones in this sample may be carry-over from other donors' samples.

The CDR3, as DNA: TGTGCCAGCAGCTTAGCCATTGGACAGGGGAGCGACAATGCGCAGTTCTTC. It codes for CASSLAIGQGSDNAQFF. The chain recombines TRBV11-2 with TRBJ2-1; 9 bases align to TRBD1. This CDR3 is 17 amino acids long. Germline V gene sequence: CDR1 SGHAT, CDR2 FQNNGV.